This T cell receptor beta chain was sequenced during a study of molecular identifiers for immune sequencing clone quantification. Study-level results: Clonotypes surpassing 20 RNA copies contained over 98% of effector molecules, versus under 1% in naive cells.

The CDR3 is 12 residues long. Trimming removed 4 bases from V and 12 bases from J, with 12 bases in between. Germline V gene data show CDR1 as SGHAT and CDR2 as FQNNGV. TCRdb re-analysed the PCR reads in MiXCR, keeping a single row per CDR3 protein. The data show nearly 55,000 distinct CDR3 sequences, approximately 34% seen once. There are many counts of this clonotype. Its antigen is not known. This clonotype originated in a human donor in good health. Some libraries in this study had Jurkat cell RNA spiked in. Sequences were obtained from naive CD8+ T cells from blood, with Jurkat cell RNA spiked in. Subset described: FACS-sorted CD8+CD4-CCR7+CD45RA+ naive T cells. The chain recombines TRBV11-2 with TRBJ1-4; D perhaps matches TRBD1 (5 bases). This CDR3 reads CASSSDSGELFF. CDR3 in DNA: TGTGCCAGCAGCTCCGACAGCGGTGAACTGTTTTTT.